The sequence of this TCR beta chain was determined in a study of identical twins. TCRdb ran MiXCR on the 5' RACE reads and lists one entry per CDR3 protein. Of around 530,000 distinct CDR3 sequences in the sample, about 15% were seen once. General study findings and limits: High-abundance cord blood beta clonotypes had fewer insertions; memory repertoires showed none.

As concerns this clonotype: What it binds is unknown.

The V gene's germline CDR1 is SGHDN and CDR2 FVKESK. V was clipped by 4 bases and J by 0 bases, with 14 bases between them. CDR3 size: 16 residues. These same records also appear under a second study, on yellow fever vaccine responses in identical twins.

This clonotype was sampled from a woman aged 18-30 years in good health. Sample: CD4+ T cells sorted from blood. The chain uses TRBV14 and TRBJ2-3; unclear D gene. The CDR3 reads CASSRHYGTSTDTQYF. The CDR3 nucleotides read TGTGCCAGCAGCCGGCACTACGGAACTAGCACAGATACGCAGTATTTT. Full variable domain (missing parts from reference TRBV14 and TRBJ2-3): EAGVTQFPSHSVIEKGQTVTLRCDPISGHDNLYWYRRVMGKEIKFLLHFVKESKQDESGMPNNRFLAERTGGTYSTLKVQPAELEDSGVYFCASSRHYGTSTDTQYFGPGTRLTVL.